The text below deals with one T cell receptor (beta chain). Its antigen is undetermined. A junction boundary mismatches the germline segment, possibly from a read error. RNA extraction was followed by reverse transcription into cDNA, which acted as the sequencing template. Some clones are missing from TCRdb's copy, which holds only in-frame ones; the method was immunoSEQ multiplex PCR. The sample lists approximately 200,000 clones; about three fifths were seen once. Described treatment: oral pan-JAK inhibitor, 5-10 mg twice daily. This specimen belongs to a study of CD8+ T cells in alopecia areata. Study findings and constraints: Among patients, TCR sharing was less clear than in mice, a difference possibly due in part to HLA diversity in the patient population. In scalp, tofacitinib significantly decreased clonality and expanded CD8+ clones among the top 100. For lesional scalp, especially alopecia totalis/universalis, clonality was higher than in normal scalp.

CDR1 is SEHNR and CDR2 is FQNEAQ in the germline V gene (reference sequence). The length of the CDR3 is 11 residues. This sequence joins TRBV7-9 and TRBJ2-1; D is perhaps TRBD1 (6 bases). The material was CD4+ T cells sorted from blood, obtained at week 4, from a patient treated with tofacitinib. The sequence was obtained from a human donor with alopecia areata. The CDR3 loop is CASSSNRARVF. The CDR3 bases are TGTGCCAGCAGCTCGAACAGGGCTCGGGTCTTC.